This T cell receptor (beta chain) emerged from a study of blood T cell repertoires in COVID-19. Across the whole study: From T cells, B-cell-depleted T cells, or PBMCs came the material, which was cDNA or gDNA.

Authors' analysis steps: Reference gene primer amplification yielded estimated nucleated cell counts. Libraries were prepared by immunoSEQ multiplex PCR; TCRdb keeps only in-frame clonotypes and omits some of them. V and J calls and clone size follow that table, whereas D and trimming were derived from the DNA. The table lists over 200,000 clones, 80% to 90% of them singletons. Researchers sorted participants into cohorts using their self-reported clinical history. The specimen was PBMCs or T cells enriched from blood (not recorded which). This receptor was identified in a man between 25 and 39 years old who had recovered from COVID-19.

CDR3 DNA: TGTGCCAGCAGTGAATGGTTAGCGGCCTCCTACAATGAGCAGTTCTTC. It specifies CASSEWLAASYNEQFF. The chain has TRBV25-1 and TRBJ2-1; maybe TRBD2 (6 bases). Trimming removed 1 base from V and 0 bases from J, with 10 bases in between. Germline loops: CDR1 MGHDK, CDR2 SYGVNS. This CDR3 spans 16 amino acids.